This note documents a single TCR beta chain sequence. Antigen: not known. This specimen belongs to a study of vaccination effects on CD4 cells after COVID-19. Study-wide context: Samples collected post-vaccine were obtained a median of 72 days after the second dose. Study-level findings and limits: No early post-infection timepoints were available in the study, which also included few convalescent patients. Infection-derived and vaccine-derived clones contracted markedly late after vaccination.

Using immunoSEQ multiplex PCR, the repertoire was profiled, and TCRdb retains in-frame clones only, with some absent. The sample has tens of thousands of clones, roughly 80% seen once. After expansion with viral peptide pools in the ViraFEST assay, antigen-specific CD4+ T cells were sequenced. When ten to eleven days of culture had elapsed, CD4+ T cells were isolated. Participants got two doses of BNT162b2 or mRNA-1273 vaccine. The CDR3 loop spans 16 amino acids. Germline assignment: CDR1 SGHRS and CDR2 YFSETQ. V was clipped by 4 bases and J by 1 base, with 15 bases between them. The sample consisted of CD4+ T cells from PBMCs cultured with SARS-CoV-2 spike peptides, taken after COVID-19 vaccination. J is TRBJ1-3 and V is TRBV5-1, with no clear D. This clonotype originated in a human donor who received a COVID-19 vaccine. Some clones in this sample may be carry-over from other donors' samples. The CDR3 coding sequence is TGCGCCAGCAGCCCGCGGCGAGGGTTGTCTGGAAACACCATATATTTT. Residues: CASSPRRGLSGNTIYF.